This is a list of T cell receptor beta chains from one sample in a study of T cell responses to AZD1222 COVID-19 vaccine. Clones were sequenced by immunoSEQ multiplex PCR, and TCRdb holds only the in-frame ones, with some missing. The table shows some 140,000 clones, with around 85% occurring only once. Sequencing used peripheral blood, obtained on day 0 of MenACWY control vaccination. The receptor source for this set is an adult in good health. Each CDR3 is given with its conserved first and last residue.

J gene,V gene,CDR3 protein
TRBJ2-2,TRBV5-1,CASSFGSPLTGELFF
TRBJ2-2,TRBV28,CASSFPAQGDTGELFF
TRBJ2-2,TRBV6-5,CASSHRLGSTGELFF
TRBJ1-2,TRBV6-6,CASSYSWQNYGYTF
TRBJ2-5,TRBV5-1,CASSQEGQLYF
TRBJ1-1,TRBV6-1,CASSDGTGRAFF
TRBJ2-3,TRBV2,CASSDGSGSLTDTQYF
TRBJ2-5,TRBV7-2,CASSVGTSVFQETQYF
TRBJ2-2,TRBV4-2,CASSQGVSGANTGELFF
TRBJ1-1,TRBV9,CASSRKTGSTEAFF
TRBJ1-5,TRBV19,CASSIAQGLNQPQHF
TRBJ1-4,TRBV5-1,CASSFIPLSGATNEKLFF
TRBJ1-1,TRBV19,CASRTGGTEAFF
TRBJ2-4,TRBV2,CASSEAIGQVYF
TRBJ1-2,TRBV6-5,CASSQTTGGYTF
TRBJ2-7,TRBV7-2,CASSFDMGRQEQYF
TRBJ1-4,TRBV28,CASSRVATNEKLFF
TRBJ1-5,TRBV5-1,CASSLDGTGGPKHF